A single TCR beta chain is shown here with its context. Treatment noted: preoperative locoregional IRX-2 cytokine immunotherapy. The repertoire was sequenced with immunoSEQ multiplex PCR; TCRdb's copy has only in-frame clones and lacks some. The sample has roughly 93,000 clones; 86% are singletons. Germline V lookup: CDR1 LNHDA, CDR2 SQIVND (reference sequence). V lost 6 bases to trimming and J lost 8 bases, with 22 bases between them. The CDR3 sequence is 15 residues long. The entry originates in a study of preoperative IRX-2 immunotherapy in early breast cancer. This clonotype was obtained from a human donor with breast cancer. The chain carries TRBV19 and TRBJ1-1; no clear D. The sequencing used tumor tissue, collected after IRX-2 immunotherapy. The chain's CDR3 is CASSTSAGVRVEAFF. The CDR3 bases are TGTGCCAGTAGCACCTCCGCGGGAGTCCGAGTGGAAGCTTTCTTT.